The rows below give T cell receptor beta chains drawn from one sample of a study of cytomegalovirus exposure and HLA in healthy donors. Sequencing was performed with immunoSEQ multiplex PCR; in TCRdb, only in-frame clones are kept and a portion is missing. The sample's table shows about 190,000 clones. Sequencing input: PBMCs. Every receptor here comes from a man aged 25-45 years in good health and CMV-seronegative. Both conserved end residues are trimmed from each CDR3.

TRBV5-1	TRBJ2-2	ASSPFRAQNTGELF
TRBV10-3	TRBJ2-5	AISGDWDSPSPETQY
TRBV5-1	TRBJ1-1	ASSFTGERYTEAF
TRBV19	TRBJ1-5	ASSISRGSNQPQH
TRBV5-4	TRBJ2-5	ASRGGAAQETQY
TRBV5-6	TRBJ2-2	ASIAQVSNTGELF
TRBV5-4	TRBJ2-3	ASTPAGRGPGDTQY
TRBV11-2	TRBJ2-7	ASSPEGRWYEQY
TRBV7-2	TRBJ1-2	ASSFPQGADGYT
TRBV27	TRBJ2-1	ASSLYGMYNEQF
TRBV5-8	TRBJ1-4	ASSYRDTYNEKLF
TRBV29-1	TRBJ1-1	SVGRATEAF
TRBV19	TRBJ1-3	ASGPPRQAADTIY
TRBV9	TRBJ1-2	ASSVAPGGYGYT
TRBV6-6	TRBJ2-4	ASSYRVPSRGNIQY
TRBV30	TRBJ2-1	AWSPGLANNEQF
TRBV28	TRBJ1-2	ASSLGATIYGYT
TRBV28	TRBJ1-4	ASNPTDRVNEKLF
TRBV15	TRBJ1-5	ATSRGTVNQPQH
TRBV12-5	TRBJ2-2	ASGGDKGQGAGELF
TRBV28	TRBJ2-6	ASSLTRNSGANVLT
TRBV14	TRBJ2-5	ASSQDLAGSEAQY
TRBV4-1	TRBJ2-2	ASSQVRDSYTGELF
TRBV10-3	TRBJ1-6	AISESNRGRSPLH
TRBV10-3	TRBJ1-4	AISDPGRTETNEKLF
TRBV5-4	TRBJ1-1	ASSLVGGSYAF
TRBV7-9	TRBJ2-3	ASSLEGTSGTDTQY
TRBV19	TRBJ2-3	ASSKLGTGVTDTQY
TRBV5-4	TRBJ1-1	ASNPQGDTEAF
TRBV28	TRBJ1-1	ASSGLRLNTEAF
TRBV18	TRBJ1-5	ASSTGQEGNQPQH
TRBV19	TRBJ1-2	ASSIPIRTGINYGYT
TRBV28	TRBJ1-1	ASSLRKTEAF
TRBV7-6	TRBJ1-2	ASSPRDGGNLDGYT
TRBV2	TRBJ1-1	ACRQGPTTEAF
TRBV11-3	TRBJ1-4	ASSPGTGNEKLF
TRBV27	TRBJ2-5	ASSLYVGQTETQY
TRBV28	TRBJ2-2	ASTTNTGELF
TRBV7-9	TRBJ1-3	ASSLGRATVSGNTIY
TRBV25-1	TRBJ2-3	ASRDRGTDTQY
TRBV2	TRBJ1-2	ASSDLRGQGAEYGYT
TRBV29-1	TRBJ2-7	SVVTLYEQY
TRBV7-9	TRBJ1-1	ASSLAPTGLLMNTEAF
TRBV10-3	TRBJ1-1	AISEPGAPGEAF
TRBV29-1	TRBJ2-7	SVGGHRSYEQY
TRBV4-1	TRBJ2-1	ASSQPGTSKYNEQF
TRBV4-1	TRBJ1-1	ASSYGGGVRGTEAF
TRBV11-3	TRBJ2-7	ASSPPWGLAGVSREQY
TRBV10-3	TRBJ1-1	AISGQVMNTEAF
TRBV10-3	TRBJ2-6	AISTGSGANVLT
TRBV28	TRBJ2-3	ASSPPGQGRGDTQY
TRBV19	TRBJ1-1	ASRVSGSTEAF
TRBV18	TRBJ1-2	ASSPPNGYGYT
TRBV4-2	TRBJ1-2	ASSRGQGDYGYT
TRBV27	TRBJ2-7	ASSLSGGDSKYEQY
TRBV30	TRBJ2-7	AWSVWAYEQY
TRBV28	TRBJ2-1	ASCLGQGSYNEQF